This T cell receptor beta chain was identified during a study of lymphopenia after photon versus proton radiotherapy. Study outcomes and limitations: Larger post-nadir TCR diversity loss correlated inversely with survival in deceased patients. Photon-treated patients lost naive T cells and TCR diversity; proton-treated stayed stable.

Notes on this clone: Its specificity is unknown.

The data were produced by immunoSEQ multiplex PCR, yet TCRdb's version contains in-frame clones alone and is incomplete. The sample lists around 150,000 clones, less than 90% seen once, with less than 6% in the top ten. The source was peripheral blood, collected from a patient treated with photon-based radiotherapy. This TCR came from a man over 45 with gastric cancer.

The CDR3 nucleotides read TGTGCCAGCAGCGCGGGACAGGCCACCTACAATGAGCAGTTCTTC. As protein: CASSAGQATYNEQFF. V and J are TRBV9 and TRBJ2-1, with 8 positions matching TRBD1. The CDR3 contains 15 residues. V shed 3 bases and J 2 bases; nucleotides not matched to a gene: 4. Per the germline V gene, CDR1 is SGDLS and CDR2 is YYNGEE.